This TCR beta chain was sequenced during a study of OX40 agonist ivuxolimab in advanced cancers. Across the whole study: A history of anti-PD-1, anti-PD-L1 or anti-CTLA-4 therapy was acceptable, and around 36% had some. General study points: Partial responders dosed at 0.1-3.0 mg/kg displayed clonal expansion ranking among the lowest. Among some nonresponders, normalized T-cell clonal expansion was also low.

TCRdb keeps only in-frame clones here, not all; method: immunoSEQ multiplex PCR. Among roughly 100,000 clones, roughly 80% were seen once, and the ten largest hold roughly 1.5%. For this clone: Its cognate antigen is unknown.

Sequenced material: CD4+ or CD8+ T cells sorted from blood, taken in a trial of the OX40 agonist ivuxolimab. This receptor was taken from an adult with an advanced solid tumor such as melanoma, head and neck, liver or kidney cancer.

CDR3 bases: TGTGCCAGCAGTTCTGGATGGGGTAGCACAGATACGCAGTATTTT. Amino acid sequence: CASSSGWGSTDTQYF. The V and J genes are TRBV6-5 and TRBJ2-3; no firm D call. With 4 bases removed from V and 0 bases from J, the gap between germline ends came to 11 bases. The CDR3 covers 15 residues. Germline V CDR1 and CDR2: MNHEY, SVGAGI.